The rows below give T cell receptor beta chains drawn from one sample of a study of OX40 agonist ivuxolimab in advanced cancers. Measured with immunoSEQ multiplex PCR; TCRdb has only the in-frame clones, and not every one. Of roughly 46,000 clones listed, around nine tenths are singletons. The material sequenced was CD4+ or CD8+ T cells sorted from blood, taken in a trial of the OX40 agonist ivuxolimab. Every receptor here comes from an adult with an advanced solid tumor such as melanoma, head and neck, liver or kidney cancer. Both conserved end residues are part of each CDR3. A D gene is named only where the DNA matches it firmly. Size values are once, few and many counts, or a class for expanded clones, and some rows have none.

D gene | J gene | V gene | clone size | CDR3 length | CDR3 DNA | CDR3 protein
- | TRBJ2-2 | TRBV4-1 | few | 16 | TGCGCCAGCAGCCGAGCATTCGCCTCGAACACCGGGGAGCTGTTTTTT | CASSRAFASNTGELFF
TRBD2 | TRBJ2-5 | TRBV5-6 | - | 15 | TGTGCCAGCAGCTTGTGGCGGGAGACGGGAAAGACCCAGTACTTC | CASSLWRETGKTQYF
TRBD1 | TRBJ2-3 | TRBV18 | - | 14 | TGTGCCAGCTCAAGGGACAGGGGTGCAGATACGCAGTATTTT | CASSRDRGADTQYF
- | TRBJ2-7 | TRBV28 | - | 12 | TGTGCCAGCAAAGACAGCCTCTACGAGCAGTACTTC | CASKDSLYEQYF
- | TRBJ1-1 | TRBV5-6 | - | 13 | TGTGCCAGCAGCCACACAGAGAACACTGAAGCTTTCTTT | CASSHTENTEAFF
- | TRBJ2-7 | TRBV15 | - | 12 | TGTGCCACCAGCAACTACCACTACGAGCAGTACTTC | CATSNYHYEQYF
TRBD2 | TRBJ2-1 | TRBV28 | - | 19 | TGTGCCAGCAGTTACCGGCGAGGGACTAGCGGGAGGGGACAGAATGAGCAGTTCTTC | CASSYRRGTSGRGQNEQFF
- | TRBJ2-5 | TRBV11-2 | - | 15 | TGTGCCAGCAGCATGTCAGGGACTTCTAAAGAGACCCAGTACTTC | CASSMSGTSKETQYF
TRBD1 | TRBJ1-4 | TRBV5-1 | - | 13 | TGCGCCAGCAGCCAGCCAGGGGGCGGAAAACTGTTTTTT | CASSQPGGGKLFF
- | TRBJ2-5 | TRBV7-6 | - | 15 | TGTGCCAGCAGCTTAGGATCAGGTGGGGCGGGGACCCAGTACTTC | CASSLGSGGAGTQYF
TRBD2 | TRBJ2-1 | TRBV27 | - | 16 | TGTGCCAGCAGTTCTCATCTAGCGGGGGGCCACAATGAGCAGTTCTTC | CASSSHLAGGHNEQFF
- | TRBJ1-5 | TRBV19 | - | 16 | TGTGCCAGTAGTATGGTCCGGGGGGCGGGGGATCAGCCCCAGCATTTT | CASSMVRGAGDQPQHF
TRBD2 | TRBJ2-1 | TRBV6-5 | - | 16 | TGTGCCAGCAGTTACAGACCTAGCGGGAGATTCGGTGAGCAGTTCTTC | CASSYRPSGRFGEQFF
- | TRBJ2-7 | TRBV21-1 | - | 15 | TGTGCCAGCAGGTTCACCCCGGGACACCACTACGAGCAGTACTTC | CASRFTPGHHYEQYF
TRBD1 | TRBJ2-7 | TRBV11-2 | - | 14 | TGTGCCAGCAGCTACGACAGGGGGCCTTACGAGCAGTACTTC | CASSYDRGPYEQYF
TRBD2 | TRBJ2-3 | TRBV5-1 | - | 16 | TGCGCCAGCAGCCCGAGGGGACTAGGTCCCACAGATACGCAGTATTTT | CASSPRGLGPTDTQYF
- | TRBJ2-7 | TRBV7-3 | - | 13 | TGTGCCAGCAGCTTAAGCCCAGCCAGCGAGCAGTACTTC | CASSLSPASEQYF
TRBD1 | TRBJ1-1 | TRBV10-3 | - | 20 | TGTGCCATCAGTGAGAGTCAAGTTTTGGTAACCGGTGGGACAGGGGTTGCAGCTTTCTTT | CAISESQVLVTGGTGVAAFF
- | TRBJ2-2 | TRBV4-2 | - | 15 | TGTGCCAGCAGCCAATCCGCAGGGGGGACCGGGGAGCTGTTTTTT | CASSQSAGGTGELFF
TRBD1 | TRBJ2-7 | TRBV5-8 | - | 15 | TGTGCCAGCAGTTCGGTCCGGGACAGACCCTACGAGCAGTACTTC | CASSSVRDRPYEQYF
- | TRBJ2-1 | TRBV7-2 | - | 15 | TGTGCCAGCAGCTTGGGTCTTGTTGTCTACAATGAGCAGTTCTTC | CASSLGLVVYNEQFF
TRBD1 | TRBJ2-4 | TRBV19 | - | 18 | TGTGCCAGTAGTATAGTAGGGACAGCAATCTTAGCCAAAAACATTCAGTACTTC | CASSIVGTAILAKNIQYF
- | TRBJ2-1 | TRBV10-3 | - | 16 | TGTGCCATCAGTGAGAAGGTTTGGGGCCCCGACAATGAGCAGTTCTTC | CAISEKVWGPDNEQFF
TRBD1 | TRBJ1-2 | TRBV11-2 | once | 12 | TGTGCCAGCAGCTGGGACAGCTATGGCTACACCTTC | CASSWDSYGYTF
TRBD2 | TRBJ2-7 | TRBV10-1 | - | 14 | TGCGCCAGCAGCGCTGGACTAGTGGGCTACGAGCAGTACTTC | CASSAGLVGYEQYF
TRBD2 | TRBJ2-1 | TRBV5-1 | - | 16 | TGCGCCAGCAGCTCCGGACTAGCGAACCTCTACAATGAGCAGTTCTTC | CASSSGLANLYNEQFF
- | TRBJ1-5 | TRBV30 | - | 13 | TGTGCCTGGAGTTCAGGGGACAATCAGCCCCAGCATTTT | CAWSSGDNQPQHF
- | TRBJ1-6 | TRBV7-2 | few | 13 | TGTGCCAGCAGCGCCGCCGGTGCCGTACCCCTCCACTTT | CASSAAGAVPLHF
- | TRBJ2-1 | TRBV10-3 | - | 15 | TGTGCCATCAGTGAGGGCCCTAGCTCCTACAATGAGCAGTTCTTC | CAISEGPSSYNEQFF
- | TRBJ2-5 | TRBV7-4 | - | 15 | TGTGCCAGCAGCTTAGTACGGCGGGTAGAGGAGACCCAGTACTTC | CASSLVRRVEETQYF
- | TRBJ2-7 | TRBV30 | - | 11 | TGTGCCTGGATGATTGACTACGAGCAGTACTTC | CAWMIDYEQYF
TRBD2 | TRBJ2-1 | TRBV9 | - | 19 | TGTGCCAGCAGCCGGGACGGGGCTAGCGGGAGGACCTCCTACAATGAGCAGTTCTTC | CASSRDGASGRTSYNEQFF
- | TRBJ2-7 | TRBV19 | - | 16 | TGTGCCAGTAGTATGAAGTCAACTTTTAGCTCCTACGAGCAGTACTTC | CASSMKSTFSSYEQYF
- | TRBJ2-1 | TRBV2 | - | 13 | TGTGCCAGCAGTGCACAGAGCTACAATGAGCAGTTCTTC | CASSAQSYNEQFF
- | TRBJ1-4 | TRBV7-8 | - | 15 | TGTGCCAGCAGCTTAGTCTCAGGTTTTAATGAAAAACTGTTTTTT | CASSLVSGFNEKLFF
- | TRBJ1-2 | TRBV30 | - | 12 | TGTGCCTGGAGTCCCAACCACTATGGCTACACCTTC | CAWSPNHYGYTF
- | TRBJ1-3 | TRBV9 | - | 15 | TGTGCCAGCAGCAGGCGAGTACCCCCGCTCAACACCATATATTTT | CASSRRVPPLNTIYF
TRBD1 | TRBJ1-3 | TRBV2 | - | 16 | TGTGCCAGCAGTGCTCGGGACAGGGTCTCTGGAAACACCATATATTTT | CASSARDRVSGNTIYF
- | TRBJ2-7 | TRBV9 | few | 15 | TGTGCCAGCAGCGTAGGATCTCGGGGTTTCTACGAGCAGTACTTC | CASSVGSRGFYEQYF
- | TRBJ2-2 | TRBV6-1 | - | 14 | TGTGCCAGCAGCGAAAGGCCGAACACCGGGGAGCTGTTTTTT | CASSERPNTGELFF
- | TRBJ1-2 | TRBV6-5 | once | 12 | TGTGCCAGCAGTTCCGGGGTTCGAGGCTACACCTTC | CASSSGVRGYTF
TRBD1 | TRBJ2-3 | TRBV7-9 | - | 16 | TGTGCCAGCAGCCTCGGGGACAGGGACATCACAGATACGCAGTATTTT | CASSLGDRDITDTQYF
- | TRBJ2-3 | TRBV4-1 | - | 16 | TGCGCCAGCAGCCAAGAACGGCGTTTCCCCACAGATACGCAGTATTTT | CASSQERRFPTDTQYF
TRBD2 | TRBJ2-7 | TRBV18 | few | 16 | TGTGCCAGCTCACAAGGACTAGCGGGAGGGCCCCTCGAGCAGTACTTC | CASSQGLAGGPLEQYF
TRBD1 | TRBJ2-7 | TRBV11-3 | - | 13 | TGTGCCAGCAGCCTCGGACAGGAAAAACCACAGTACTTC | CASSLGQEKPQYF